This is a list of T cell receptor beta chains from one sample in a study of control samples from healthy donors and cancer patients. Sequencing was performed with immunoSEQ multiplex PCR; in TCRdb, only in-frame clones are kept and a portion is missing. The table records some 140,000 clones, around 92% of them present only once. Material for sequencing was PBMCs. These receptors came from a man aged 45-65 years with head and neck cancer. The CDR3 runs from the conserved cysteine through the conserved F or W. Each record gives: V gene, D gene, clone size, J gene, CDR3 DNA, CDR3 protein. A D gene is named only where the DNA matches it firmly. Part of the rows lack a size; the others show once, few, many or a class for expanded clones.

TRBV13	-	-	TRBJ1-5	TGTGCCAGCAGCTTAGGGGACGGTCAGCCCCAGCATTTT	CASSLGDGQPQHF
TRBV10-2	-	-	TRBJ1-1	TGCGCCAGCAGTGTAGTACAGGGGAACACTGAAGCTTTCTTT	CASSVVQGNTEAFF
TRBV11-2	TRBD2	-	TRBJ2-7	TGTGCCAGCAGACGCACTAGCGGTTTCTCCTACGAGCAGTACTTC	CASRRTSGFSYEQYF
TRBV7-9	-	-	TRBJ2-3	TGTGCCAGCAGCACCCTTGCCAGCACAGATACGCAGTATTTT	CASSTLASTDTQYF
TRBV19	-	-	TRBJ2-2	TGTGCCAGTAGTATAGATAGGCGGCCGGCAGCTACCGGGGAGCTGTTTTTT	CASSIDRRPAATGELFF
TRBV5-1	-	-	TRBJ1-4	TGCGCCAGCAGCTCCCGGGGGGGGAATGAAAAACTGTTTTTT	CASSSRGGNEKLFF
TRBV7-9	-	-	TRBJ2-7	TGTGCCAGCAGCTTATACCCCCACCGGGACAAAAGGCTCTACGAGCAGTACTTC	CASSLYPHRDKRLYEQYF
TRBV28	-	-	TRBJ2-7	TGTGCCAGCAGTTCCCCAGGATTTAGGGGGGCGTACGAGCAGTACTTC	CASSSPGFRGAYEQYF
TRBV3-1/TRBV3-2	-	-	TRBJ2-7	TGTGCCAGCTGGGGCGGGGGTGGAGGGGGCGGGAACGAGCAGTACTTC	CASWGGGGGGGNEQYF
TRBV20-1	-	-	TRBJ1-1	TGCAGTGCTAGTGACAGTGAAGCTTTCTTT	CSASDSEAFF
TRBV24-1	-	-	TRBJ2-1	TGTGCCACCAGTCCCCGAGGGGCCCACAATGAGCAGTTCTTC	CATSPRGAHNEQFF
TRBV5-1	-	-	TRBJ2-7	TGCGCCAGCAGCTTACAGGGTGTCTGGTACGAGCAGTACTTC	CASSLQGVWYEQYF
TRBV6-1	-	-	TRBJ2-2	TGTGCCAGCAGTGATTGGGGAAACACCGGGGAGCTGTTTTTT	CASSDWGNTGELFF
TRBV3-1/TRBV3-2	-	-	TRBJ2-5	TGTGCCAGCAGCCAAGTCGACGGAAAAGAGACCCAGTACTTC	CASSQVDGKETQYF
TRBV12-3/TRBV12-4	-	once	TRBJ1-6	TGTGCCAGCAGCCTAGGGGTTTCACCCCTCCACTTT	CASSLGVSPLHF
TRBV7-6	-	-	TRBJ1-5	TGTGCCAGCAGTGAGAGGAGCAATCAGCCCCAGCATTTT	CASSERSNQPQHF
TRBV6-5	TRBD1	-	TRBJ1-4	TGTGCCAGCAGTTACAACTTACAGGGGTACCTGTTTTTT	CASSYNLQGYLFF
TRBV29-1	-	few	TRBJ2-3	TGCAGCGTTGAAGGACCGGGAAACAGCCGGACAGATACGCAGTATTTT	CSVEGPGNSRTDTQYF
TRBV5-6	-	-	TRBJ2-2	TGTGCCAGCAGCTCACCTTATCGGGAGACCGGGGAGCTGTTTTTT	CASSSPYRETGELFF
TRBV6-5	-	-	TRBJ2-7	TGTGCCAGCAGTTACGGTGGCGGAGTTTACGAGCAGTACTTC	CASSYGGGVYEQYF
TRBV7-8	TRBD2	-	TRBJ2-1	TGTGCCAGCAGCTTAAGGGGGACTAGCGGTTACAATGAGCAGTTCTTC	CASSLRGTSGYNEQFF
TRBV4-1	TRBD2	-	TRBJ2-1	TGCGCCAGCAGCCAGCCACTAGCGGGAGATACAATGGGGCAGTTCTTC	CASSQPLAGDTMGQFF
TRBV9	-	-	TRBJ2-7	TGTGCCAGCAGCGTAGATGAGGGGGTGGTTCGGTACGAGCAGTACTTC	CASSVDEGVVRYEQYF
TRBV19	TRBD2	-	TRBJ2-1	TGTGCCAGTAGTCCGATTCTAGCGGGAGTTTACAATGAGCAGTTCTTC	CASSPILAGVYNEQFF
TRBV5-1	TRBD1	-	TRBJ1-5	TGCGCCAGCAGCCAGACAGGGTCGGGCAATCAGCCCCAGCATTTT	CASSQTGSGNQPQHF
TRBV27	TRBD2	once	TRBJ2-2	TGTGCCAGCAGTTCGACTAGCGGGTCGAACACCGGGGAGCTGTTTTTT	CASSSTSGSNTGELFF
TRBV11-3	TRBD1	-	TRBJ2-1	TGTGCCAGCAGCTTGTCAAGGACAGGGGCCTACAATGAGCAGTTCTTC	CASSLSRTGAYNEQFF
TRBV6-6	-	few	TRBJ1-2	TGTGCCAGCAGTGGGACGGTCCGCAACTATGGCTACACCTTC	CASSGTVRNYGYTF
TRBV7-3	-	-	TRBJ2-1	TGTGCCAGCAGCTTTACAGGGTCGGACAGTGAGCAGTTCTTC	CASSFTGSDSEQFF